The 25 T cell receptor beta chains below were found in one sample sequenced in a study of T cells after yellow fever vaccination. TCRdb recomputed calls from the 5' RACE reads with MiXCR, one row per CDR3 protein. There are 400,000 to 450,000 distinct CDR3 sequences in the sample; roughly a sixth occur only once, and 15% to 20% lies in the top ten. The sample in question was PBMCs, obtained before the yellow fever booster vaccination. Every receptor here comes from a young man who received the YFV17D yellow fever vaccine.

The genes are TRBV10-1 and TRBJ2-6, with a weak D call TRBD1 (6 bases). V was clipped by 6 bases and J by 15 bases, with 21 bases between them. The germline V gene has CDR1 WNHNN and CDR2 SYGVQD (reference sequence). The CDR3 sequence is 14 residues long. CDR3 nucleotides: TGCGCCAGCAGCGGTAGGGCAGGGGAACAGGCCCTGACTTTC. It translates to CASSGRAGEQALTF.

The chain combines TRBV6-2 or TRBV6-3 with TRBJ2-1; 15 bases are shared with TRBD2. The CDR3 is made up of 18 amino acids. CDR1 and CDR2 (germline): MNHEY, SVGEGT. Unmatched junction bases numbered 10, after V lost 4 bases and J lost 6 bases. CDR3 sequence: CASSSDLGLAGGTNEQFF. For the CDR3, the DNA is TGTGCCAGCAGTTCCGATTTGGGACTAGCGGGGGGTACCAATGAGCAGTTCTTC.

There are a few counts of this clonotype. This chain links TRBV19 with TRBJ2-6; 7 positions match TRBD1. This CDR3 is built from 17 residues. The germline gives CDR1 LNHDA, CDR2 SQIVND (reference sequence). The trim removed 6 bases at V and 0 bases at J, leaving 8 bases unmatched. CDR3 in amino acids: CASRSRDRSSGANVLTF. CDR3 sequence (DNA): TGTGCCAGTAGATCACGGGACAGAAGCTCTGGGGCCAACGTCCTGACTTTC.

The chain links TRBV7-8 to TRBJ2-1, with D possibly TRBD2 on 6 matching bases. CDR1 and CDR2 (germline): SGHVS, FQNEAQ. V lost 5 bases and J 8 bases, leaving 19 bases between the germline ends. CDR3 length equals 15 residues. As DNA, the CDR3 is TGTGCCAGCAGCCCGAGACTAGGCGTTTTTCATGAGCAGTTCTTC. Protein: CASSPRLGVFHEQFF. Variable domain in full (rest from reference TRBV7-8 and TRBJ2-1): GAGVSQSPRYKVAKRGQDVALRCDPISGHVSLFWYQQALGQGPEFLTYFQNEAQLDKSGLPSDRFFAERPEGSVSTLKIQRTQQEDSAVYLCASSPRLGVFHEQFFGPGTRLTVL.

The sample holds a few counts of this clonotype. The J gene is TRBJ2-5, the V gene TRBV7-2; D ambiguous. Germline CDR1 reads SGHTA; CDR2 reads FQGNSA. The CDR3 length is 13 residues. V lost 4 bases, J lost 5 bases, and 11 bases lay in between. The CDR3 DNA reads as TGTGCCAGCAGCTGGCTGATTTGGGAGACCCAGTACTTC. Its protein is CASSWLIWETQYF.

This clonotype was seen ten or more times. The rearrangement links TRBV20-1 to TRBJ2-6; 7 nucleotides line up with TRBD1. Germline assignment: CDR1 DFQATT and CDR2 SNEGSKA (reference sequence). The CDR3 totals 14 residues. V dropped 6 bases and J dropped 2; count of bases not matched to a gene: 4. The CDR3 sequence: CSAGQGAGANVLTF. As DNA, the CDR3 is TGCAGTGCGGGGCAGGGGGCTGGGGCCAACGTCCTGACTTTC.

This clonotype was seen ten or more times. This chain connects TRBV7-2 to TRBJ2-1; D not resolved. The ends were cut back, 1 base at V and 12 bases at J, with 10 bases in the middle. The CDR3 totals 12 residues. CDR1 is SGHTA, CDR2 FQGNSA, per germline. The CDR3 bases are TGTGCCAGCAGCTTAGTTCCTTCTGGGCAGTTCTTC. Its translation: CASSLVPSGQFF.

The chain combines TRBV7-9 with TRBJ1-1, with D unclear. Germline loops: CDR1 SEHNR, CDR2 FQNEAQ (reference sequence). This CDR3 region has 12 residues. Trimming took off 3 bases at V and 7 bases at J, with 9 bases between the two ends. The chain's CDR3 is CASSFRALEAFF. The DNA of the CDR3 is TGTGCCAGCAGCTTCCGGGCTCTTGAAGCTTTCTTT. The whole variable domain, filled in from reference TRBV7-9 and TRBJ1-1, reads DTGVSQNPRHKITKRGQNVTFRCDPISEHNRLYWYRQTLGQGPEFLTYFQNEAQLEKSRLLSDRFSAERPKGSFSTLEIQRTEQGDSAMYLCASSFRALEAFFGQGTRLTVV.

A few counts support this clonotype. The V and J genes are TRBV29-1 and TRBJ2-5, with D unclear. CDR1 is SQVTM, CDR2 ANQGSEA, per germline. There are 13 residues in the CDR3. Trimming shortened V by 6 bases and J by 5 bases, and 16 bases separated the two germline ends. The DNA for the CDR3 is TGCAGCGTATCCGGCACGCCGCAGGAGACCCAGTACTTC. Translation: CSVSGTPQETQYF.

The chain couples TRBV3-1 to TRBJ1-2, with D unclear. V lost 4 bases to trimming and J lost 4 bases, with 13 bases between them. There are 14 residues in the CDR3. Germline-derived CDR1 and CDR2 are LGHDT and YNNKEL (reference sequence). The CDR3 DNA reads TGTGCCAGCAGCCGGACTGGGAGCGGCTATGGCTACACCTTC. Amino acids: CASSRTGSGYGYTF. Full variable domain (missing parts from reference TRBV3-1 and TRBJ1-2): DTAVSQTPKYLVTQMGNDKSIKCEQNLGHDTMYWYKQDSKKFLKIMFSYNNKELIINETVPNRFSPKSPDKAHLNLHINSLELGDSAVYFCASSRTGSGYGYTFGSGTRLTVV.

This clonotype was recorded a few times. This chain links TRBV27 with TRBJ2-7; a possible D gene is TRBD2 (5 bases). The CDR3 contains 14 residues. V dropped 8 bases and J dropped 3 bases, with 17 bases sitting between them. Germline CDR1 MNHEY, CDR2 SMNVEV (reference sequence). CDR3 DNA sequence: TGTGCCAGCCGCGCCCGGACTGATCACTACGAGCAGTACTTC. Encoded protein: CASRARTDHYEQYF.

This clonotype was counted many times. The chain has TRBV5-1 and TRBJ2-1, with a possible D match to TRBD1 (5 bases). The CDR3 covers 13 residues. Trimming stripped 6 bases from V and 9 bases from J, with 16 bases between. Germline V CDR1 and CDR2: SGHRS, YFSETQ. CDR3 in DNA: TGCGCCAGCACGAGTGACGGCCAGGGTGAGCAGTTCTTC. Translation: CASTSDGQGEQFF.

The V gene is TRBV24-1, the J gene TRBJ2-3, with TRBD1 matching 11 bases. The CDR3 runs 16 residues. V was clipped by 4 bases and J by 5 bases; unmatched bases: 7. Germline CDR1 reads KGHDR; CDR2 reads SFDVKD. The CDR3: CATSDPGQGAVDTQYF. For the CDR3, the DNA is TGTGCCACCAGTGACCCAGGACAGGGGGCTGTAGATACGCAGTATTTT.

This sequence joins TRBV7-7 and TRBJ2-5; D gene unclear. Trimming removed 8 bases from V and 0 bases from J, with 10 bases in between. The CDR3 extends over 13 amino acids. Germline-derived CDR1 and CDR2 are SSHAT and FNYEAQ (reference sequence). As DNA, the CDR3 is TGTGCCAGCGCTCGACGAAACCAAGAGACCCAGTACTTC. As protein: CASARRNQETQYF.

This clonotype occurred many times. This chain uses TRBV7-9 with TRBJ2-7, with D unresolved. The CDR3 has 13 amino acids. Germline V gene data show CDR1 as SEHNR and CDR2 as FQNEAQ (reference sequence). Trimming stripped 1 base from V and 6 bases from J, with 10 bases between. Here the CDR3 reads CASSLGEGREQYF. The DNA for the CDR3 is TGTGCCAGCAGCTTAGGGGAAGGGCGCGAGCAGTACTTC.

The V gene is TRBV10-2, the J gene TRBJ2-5; 9 positions agree with TRBD2. J was trimmed by 5 bases and V by 2 bases; bases with no gene match: 9. Looked up from germline, CDR1 is WSHSY and CDR2 is SAAADI. The CDR3 length is 16 residues. The CDR3 DNA sequence: TGCGCCAGCAGTGAGAAAGCGGGGGGTTGGTGGGAGACCCAGTACTTC. Its translation is CASSEKAGGWWETQYF.

This clonotype came up a few times. V is TRBV10-3 and J is TRBJ1-1, with TRBD1 as a possible D gene (5 bases). CDR1 ENHRY and CDR2 SYGVKD come from the germline V gene. This CDR3 spans 13 amino acids. Trimming removed 4 bases from V and 3 bases from J, with 9 bases in between. As DNA, the CDR3 is TGTGCCATCAGTGGTCCGGGGGACACTGAAGCTTTCTTT. This gives the protein CAISGPGDTEAFF.

The V call is TRBV7-2, the J call TRBJ2-3; D is unresolved. Germline lookup yields CDR1 SGHTA and CDR2 FQGNSA. Trimming removed 7 bases at V and 0 bases at J, with 14 bases between. The CDR3 spans 15 residues. The CDR3 bases are TGTGCCAGCACCGCCGTCGCGGAAAGCACAGATACGCAGTATTTT. The encoded protein is CASTAVAESTDTQYF.

This clonotype showed up just a few times. This chain connects TRBV7-2 to TRBJ2-7; D unresolved. CDR3 length equals 15 residues. V lost 1 base and J lost 4, with 14 bases in between. Germline V gene sequence: CDR1 SGHTA, CDR2 FQGNSA. DNA for the CDR3: TGTGCCAGCAGCTTAGGTCGAGACATTCAGTACGAGCAGTACTTC. This encodes CASSLGRDIQYEQYF.

There are many counts of this clonotype. J is TRBJ2-7 and V is TRBV5-1, with 7 nucleotides matching TRBD1. V dropped 4 bases and J dropped 2; count of bases not matched to a gene: 6. The CDR3 is made up of 14 amino acids. Germline CDR1 SGHRS, CDR2 YFSETQ. Written as DNA, the CDR3 is TGCGCCAGCAGCCTTCAGGGGGATACCTACGAGCAGTACTTC. Protein product: CASSLQGDTYEQYF. Full variable domain (missing parts from reference TRBV5-1 and TRBJ2-7): KAGVTQTPRYLIKTRGQQVTLSCSPISGHRSVSWYQQTPGQGLQFLFEYFSETQRNKGNFPGRFSGRQFSNSRSEMNVSTLELGDSALYLCASSLQGDTYEQYFGPGTRLTVT.

Only a few counts were recorded for this clonotype. This chain joins TRBV5-1 and TRBJ1-5; D not resolved. Germline loops: CDR1 SGHRS, CDR2 YFSETQ. Trimming took off 0 bases at V and 9 bases at J, with 10 bases between the two ends. This CDR3 is built from 13 residues. The CDR3 here is CASSLDWDAPQHF. The CDR3 DNA reads TGCGCCAGCAGCTTGGACTGGGATGCGCCCCAGCATTTT. Full variable domain (outside the CDR3, taken from reference TRBV5-1 and TRBJ1-5): KAGVTQTPRYLIKTRGQQVTLSCSPISGHRSVSWYQQTPGQGLQFLFEYFSETQRNKGNFPGRFSGRQFSNSRSEMNVSTLELGDSALYLCASSLDWDAPQHFGDGTRLSIL.

This clonotype was seen many times. The chain recombines TRBV7-2 with TRBJ1-5; 8 nucleotides align to TRBD1. Looked up from germline, CDR1 is SGHTA and CDR2 is FQGNSA. This CDR3 spans 16 amino acids. Trimming took 0 bases from V and 3 from J; bases not matched to a gene: 4. The CDR3, as DNA: TGTGCCAGCAGCTTAGCGGCAGGGGGCAACAATCAGCCCCAGCATTTT. This translates into CASSLAAGGNNQPQHF.

The J gene is TRBJ1-6, the V gene TRBV7-3; TRBD1 might be the D (6 bases). The CDR3 extends over 14 amino acids. V dropped 5 bases and J dropped 10 bases, with 15 bases sitting between them. Per the germline V gene, CDR1 is SGHTA and CDR2 is FQGTGA. CDR3 DNA sequence: TGTGCCAGCAGCCTACAGGGAAATCTGTCACCCCTCCACTTT. Protein product: CASSLQGNLSPLHF.

This clonotype showed up just a few times. The chain recombines TRBV9 with TRBJ1-3; possibly TRBD1 for D (5 bases). V was trimmed by 3 bases and J by 5 bases, leaving 6 bases between them. CDR3 length equals 12 residues. Germline V gene sequence: CDR1 SGDLS, CDR2 YYNGEE. In DNA form, the CDR3 reads TGTGCCAGCAGCGGGGGGAGAAACACCATATATTTT. Translated: CASSGGRNTIYF.

This rearrangement joins TRBV4-3 to TRBJ2-2; 7 bases line up with TRBD2. The CDR3 sequence is 16 residues long. CDR1 and CDR2 from the germline V gene are LGHNA and YSLEER. V was pared by 2 bases and J by 5 bases, with 8 bases of the junction left unmatched. The DNA for the CDR3 is TGCGCCAGCAGCCAAAAGGGTCACGGGGGGACCGGGGAGCTGTTTTTT. It translates to CASSQKGHGGTGELFF.